A selection of T cell receptor beta chains follows, all from one sample in a study of blood T cell repertoires in COVID-19. Assay used: immunoSEQ multiplex PCR; TCRdb lists only in-frame clones, some missing. The sample lists roughly 20,000 clones, roughly 78% occurring once. Sequencing used peripheral blood. These receptors were obtained from a man at least 80 years old with acute or convalescent COVID-19. CDR3s include the opening cysteine and the closing phenylalanine or tryptophan. D genes are given only for firm matches. Some rows mark clone size as missing; the rest say once, few, many or name a class of expanded clone.

V,D,size,J,DNA,CDR3
TRBV27,NA,NA,TRBJ1-2,TGTGCCAGCAGTGCCGGGACCGGGGGTGGCTACACCTTC,CASSAGTGGGYTF
TRBV5-4,NA,NA,TRBJ1-1,TGTGCCAGCAGCGCTAATCTGTGGGCGATGAACACTGAAGCTTTCTTT,CASSANLWAMNTEAFF
TRBV28,TRBD1,NA,TRBJ1-4,TGTGCCAGCAGTTTTCCCAGGGGGCTGGATGAAAAACTGTTTTTT,CASSFPRGLDEKLFF
TRBV7-6,NA,NA,TRBJ1-5,TGTGCCAGCAGCTTAAGCGCGGGGGTGGCAAATCAGCCCCAGCATTTT,CASSLSAGVANQPQHF
TRBV4-1,TRBD2,NA,TRBJ2-3,TGCGCCAGCAGCCAACAGCGGGAGGGCCGAACAGATACGCAGTATTTT,CASSQQREGRTDTQYF
TRBV7-9,NA,NA,TRBJ1-1,TGTGCCAGCAGCTTAAGTTCGACAGGTGAAGCTTTCTTT,CASSLSSTGEAFF
TRBV30,NA,NA,TRBJ2-2,TGTGCCTGGAGTGTATGGGGCGGCACGAACACCGGGGAGCTGTTTTTT,CAWSVWGGTNTGELFF
TRBV4-1,NA,once,TRBJ1-1,TGCGCCAGCAGCCACACGGGGGGAGAAAGGGTGAGTGAAGCTTTCTTT,CASSHTGGERVSEAFF
TRBV28,NA,NA,TRBJ1-1,TGTGCCAGCAGCAACGGGGGGCAGGCGTTTTCCGAAGCTTTCTTT,CASSNGGQAFSEAFF
TRBV28,NA,NA,TRBJ1-6,TGTGCCAGCAGTCCACAGGGAGCAGGCGGGGGAGCACCCCTCCACTTT,CASSPQGAGGGAPLHF
TRBV18,NA,NA,TRBJ1-6,TGTGCCAGCTCCACCACGAGCTCCTATAATTCACCCCTCCACTTT,CASSTTSSYNSPLHF
TRBV6-6,TRBD1,NA,TRBJ1-6,TGTGCCAGCAGTCGGGACAGTAATAATTCACCCCTCCACTTT,CASSRDSNNSPLHF
TRBV18,TRBD1,few,TRBJ1-2,TGTGCCAGCTCACCGGACAGGGGACAGGGCTACACCTTC,CASSPDRGQGYTF
TRBV5-1,NA,NA,TRBJ1-3,TGCGCCAGCAGCTCCCAGGGTCAAGGCTCTGGAAACACCATATATTTT,CASSSQGQGSGNTIYF
TRBV2,NA,NA,TRBJ1-2,TGTGCCAGCAGTCAATATCAACGGGGGACCGGCTATGGCTACACCTTC,CASSQYQRGTGYGYTF
TRBV29-1,NA,NA,TRBJ2-4,TGCAGCGTGGACTCCGGGGGGCGTATGGGCATTCAGTACTTC,CSVDSGGRMGIQYF
TRBV4-1,NA,few,TRBJ1-1,TGCGCCAGCAGCCATGCCCCGACAGTCCATAGGGTGAACACTGAAGCTTTCTTT,CASSHAPTVHRVNTEAFF
TRBV5-8,TRBD1,once,TRBJ2-2,TGTGCCAGCAGCTTGGGACAGGGGTACACCGGGGAGCTGTTTTTT,CASSLGQGYTGELFF
TRBV14,NA,NA,TRBJ1-6,TGTGCCAGCAGCCAACTATATAATTCACCCCTCCACTTT,CASSQLYNSPLHF
TRBV4-3,TRBD2,NA,TRBJ2-7,TGCGCCAGCAGCCAAGCGAGGCTAGCGGTCGAGCAGTACTTC,CASSQARLAVEQYF
TRBV19,TRBD1,once,TRBJ2-1,TGTGTCAGTAGTATAGGGGGCTGGGGACAGGGGCCGATCAATGAGCAGTTCTTC,CVSSIGGWGQGPINEQFF
TRBV19,TRBD1,NA,TRBJ1-2,TGTGCCAGTATCAGGACAGGGGGATTTATCGGTGGCTATGGCTACACCTTC,CASIRTGGFIGGYGYTF
TRBV15,NA,NA,TRBJ1-5,TGTGCCACCAGCTTAGAGGGTAGTAGCAATCAGCCCCAGCATTTT,CATSLEGSSNQPQHF
TRBV5-1,NA,NA,TRBJ1-5,TGCGCCAGCAGCTTGGCAGGGGATAGCAATCAGCCCCAGCATTTT,CASSLAGDSNQPQHF
TRBV6-6,TRBD2,NA,TRBJ2-3,TGTGCCAGCAGGGGACTAGGGGGGAACACAGATACGCAGTATTTT,CASRGLGGNTDTQYF
TRBV28,TRBD1,NA,TRBJ1-1,TGTGCCAGCAGCCAAGTCCCGGGACAGGGATCGGGAACTGAAGCTTTCTTT,CASSQVPGQGSGTEAFF
TRBV19,TRBD1,NA,TRBJ1-2,TGTGCCAGTAGTATAGTAGGGACAGGTTCCTATGGCTACACCTTC,CASSIVGTGSYGYTF
TRBV28,NA,NA,TRBJ2-7,TGTGCCAGCAGTACCCCAGGGCATTACGAGCAGTACTTC,CASSTPGHYEQYF
TRBV27,NA,NA,TRBJ2-1,TGTGCCAGCAGCCCGACAAGCTCCTACAATGAGCAGTTCTTC,CASSPTSSYNEQFF
TRBV7-2,TRBD2,NA,TRBJ2-5,TGTGCCAGCAGCTATAGCGGGAGCAAGGAGACCCAGTACTTC,CASSYSGSKETQYF
TRBV10-3,TRBD1,NA,TRBJ1-5,TGTGCCATCAGTCCGGGACAGGGTGATCAGCCCCAGCATTTT,CAISPGQGDQPQHF
TRBV5-6,TRBD2,NA,TRBJ2-1,TGTGCCAGCAGCTTGGTCACTAGCGGGAGATTCGACAATGAGCAGTTCTTC,CASSLVTSGRFDNEQFF
TRBV29-1,NA,NA,TRBJ1-1,TGCAGCGTCCACAGGGATTTAGGGACTGAAGCTTTCTTT,CSVHRDLGTEAFF
TRBV11-2,NA,NA,TRBJ1-1,TGTGCCAGCAGCTTAAGATTAGGGGTCCGGGCGACTGAAGCTTTCTTT,CASSLRLGVRATEAFF
TRBV9,NA,once,TRBJ1-2,TGTGCCAGCAGCGGAATCAGGAAGAGAAACTATGGCTACACCTTC,CASSGIRKRNYGYTF
TRBV13,TRBD1,NA,TRBJ2-5,TGTGCCAGCAGCTCCCAATCGACAGGGGTTGGTGAGACCCAGTACTTC,CASSSQSTGVGETQYF
TRBV6-5,TRBD1,NA,TRBJ1-2,TGTGCCAGCAGTTCCCATGGGACAGGGAACTATGGCTACACCTTC,CASSSHGTGNYGYTF
TRBV5-1,TRBD1,NA,TRBJ2-1,TGCGCCAGCAATCATTACCGGACAGGCTATGTGAGCTCCTACAATGAGCAGTTCTTC,CASNHYRTGYVSSYNEQFF